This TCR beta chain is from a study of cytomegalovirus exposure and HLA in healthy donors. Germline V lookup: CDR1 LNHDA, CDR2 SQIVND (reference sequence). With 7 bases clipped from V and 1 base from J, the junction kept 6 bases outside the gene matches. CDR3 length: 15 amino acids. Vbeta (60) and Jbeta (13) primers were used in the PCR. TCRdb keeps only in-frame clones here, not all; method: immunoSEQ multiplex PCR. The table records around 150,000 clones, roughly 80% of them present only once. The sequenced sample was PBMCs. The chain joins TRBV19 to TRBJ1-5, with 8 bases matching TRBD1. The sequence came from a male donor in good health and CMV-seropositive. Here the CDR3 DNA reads TGTGCCAGTATTAGGACAGGGTCGAGCAATCAGCCCCAGCATTTT. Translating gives CASIRTGSSNQPQHF.